This T cell receptor beta chain comes out of a study of cytomegalovirus exposure and HLA in healthy donors. J was trimmed by 5 bases and V by 4 bases; bases with no gene match: 4. The CDR3 has 13 residues. Germline V lookup: CDR1 MNHEY, CDR2 SMNVEV (reference sequence). The PCR had 60 Vbeta and 13 Jbeta primers. In the authors' workflow: In a later analysis, some 10 million of 65 million to 90 million unique beta chains occurred in at least two donors. The repertoire was sequenced with immunoSEQ multiplex PCR; TCRdb's copy has only in-frame clones and lacks some. The V and J calls and clone size come from that table; D and trimming were worked out from the DNA. This sample carries tens of thousands of clones, 82% of them seen once, and the ten largest clones take 1.9%. Study conclusions and caveats: TCR beta chain V- and J-gene trimming was linked, in a later analysis, to a missense variant in DCLRE1C.

Regarding this clone: Its antigen is as yet unknown.

This clonotype was sampled from a man younger than 35 in good health and CMV-seronegative. The chain joins TRBV27 to TRBJ1-1, with 7 nucleotides matching TRBD1. Material for sequencing was PBMCs. CDR3 amino acids: CASSSGQETEAFF. CDR3 sequence (DNA): TGTGCCAGCAGTTCCGGACAGGAGACTGAAGCTTTCTTT.